Below, 28 T cell receptor beta chains from the same sample are listed, as sequenced in a study of T cell responses to AZD1222 COVID-19 vaccine. The method was immunoSEQ multiplex PCR; TCRdb's version includes in-frame clones alone and lacks a portion of them. The sample has about 110,000 clones; 70% to 90% are singletons. The sequencing here drew on peripheral blood, taken on day 0 of AZD1222 vaccination. The receptor source for this set is an adult in good health.

The chain links TRBV27 to TRBJ2-7; D gene ambiguous. Germline CDR1 reads MNHEY; CDR2 reads SMNVEV (reference sequence). This CDR3 has 15 residues. The ends were cut back, 0 bases at V and 2 bases at J, with 11 bases in the middle. Here the CDR3 reads CASSLSAGLAYEQYF. The DNA of the CDR3 is TGTGCCAGCAGTTTATCAGCAGGTTTAGCCTACGAGCAGTACTTC.

V gene TRBV2 combines with J gene TRBJ2-7; TRBD1 matches at 7 bases. CDR1 is SNHLY and CDR2 is FYNNEI in the germline V gene. The trim removed 1 base at V and 0 bases at J, leaving 12 bases unmatched. This CDR3 contains 18 residues. Written as DNA, the CDR3 is TGTGCCAGCAGTGAAGACGGAACAGGGGTCCTGATCTCCTACGAGCAGTACTTC. It codes for CASSEDGTGVLISYEQYF.

J is TRBJ1-1 and V is TRBV7-9, with a tentative D call TRBD1 (5 bases). Trimming stripped 0 bases from V and 5 bases from J, with 10 bases between. CDR1 SEHNR and CDR2 FQNEAQ come from the germline V gene (reference sequence). This CDR3 region has 14 residues. The CDR3 sequence is CASSLAGTGTEAFF. The CDR3 bases are TGTGCCAGCAGCTTAGCAGGGACGGGGACTGAAGCTTTCTTT. The complete variable domain, with remaining parts taken from reference TRBV7-9 and TRBJ1-1, reads DTGVSQNPRHKITKRGQNVTFRCDPISEHNRLYWYRQTLGQGPEFLTYFQNEAQLEKSRLLSDRFSAERPKGSFSTLEIQRTEQGDSAMYLCASSLAGTGTEAFFGQGTRLTVV.

The V call is TRBV7-2, the J call TRBJ2-7; D call uncertain. V lost 0 bases, J lost 3 bases, and 6 bases lay in between. Looked up from germline, CDR1 is SGHTA and CDR2 is FQGNSA. The CDR3 has 13 residues. CDR3 coding DNA: TGTGCCAGCAGCTTAGCGGCTGACTACGAGCAGTACTTC. It yields the protein CASSLAADYEQYF.

The rearrangement joins TRBV11-2 to TRBJ1-6; D not resolved. There are 14 residues in the CDR3. Germline CDR1 and CDR2: SGHAT and FQNNGV. V lost 5 bases to trimming and J lost 6 bases, with 11 bases between them. The CDR3 loop is CASSGALGNSPLHF. The CDR3 coding sequence is TGTGCCAGCAGCGGAGCTTTGGGTAATTCACCCCTCCACTTT.

This clone has a handful of counts. The sample contains more than one DNA sequence encoding this CDR3. The CDR3 sequence is CASSLRVGGDSPLHF. DNA for the CDR3: TGTGCCAGCAGCTTACGGGTGGGTGGGGACTCACCCCTCCACTTT. This chain connects TRBV7-2 to TRBJ1-6; the D gene is possibly TRBD1 (5 bases). Per germline, CDR1 SGHTA and CDR2 FQGNSA. The V and J ends lost 2 bases and 10 bases respectively, with 15 bases between them. This CDR3 has 15 residues.

The rearrangement uses TRBV7-2 and TRBJ1-2; the match to TRBD1 covers 10 bases. The ends lost 1 base at V and 6 bases at J; junction bases unmatched: 8. The length of the CDR3 is 16 residues. Germline CDR1 SGHTA, CDR2 FQGNSA. This chain's CDR3 is CASSLESGQGIHGYTF. The CDR3 nucleotides read TGTGCCAGCAGCTTAGAATCGGGACAGGGGATACATGGCTACACCTTC.

The gene calls are TRBV11-1 and TRBJ2-7; no reliable D call. The CDR3 contains 14 residues. Trimming took off 3 bases at V and 4 bases at J, with 13 bases between the two ends. In germline, CDR1 is SGHAT, CDR2 FQDESV (reference sequence). The CDR3 nucleotides are TGTGCCAGCAGCTTGGTAGGGAATCAGTACGAGCAGTACTTC. It codes for CASSLVGNQYEQYF.

V is TRBV3-1 (or the pseudogene TRBV3-2) and J is TRBJ1-1; D gene uncertain. The CDR3 spans 14 residues. V shed 1 base and J shed 1 base, with 7 bases lying between them. CDR1 and CDR2 (germline): LGHDT, YNNKEL (reference sequence). CDR3 loop: CASSQVGSNTEAFF. The CDR3, as DNA: TGTGCCAGCAGCCAAGTTGGATCGAACACTGAAGCTTTCTTT.

The V and J genes are TRBV18 and TRBJ2-7; 10 nucleotides agree with TRBD1. This CDR3 region has 15 residues. The V gene end was trimmed by 0 bases and the J gene end by 3 bases; junction bases not matched to a gene: 2. The germline V gene encodes CDR1 KGHSH and CDR2 LQKENI. The CDR3 reads CASSPPTGGGYEQYF. The CDR3 nucleotides read TGTGCCAGCTCACCACCGACAGGGGGCGGCTACGAGCAGTACTTC.

The gene calls are TRBV5-1 and TRBJ2-7; no reliable D call. Trimming removed 5 bases from V and 4 bases from J, with 10 bases in between. The CDR3 is made up of 12 amino acids. Germline loops: CDR1 SGHRS, CDR2 YFSETQ. The CDR3 sequence is CASSVDRYEQYF. CDR3 nucleotides: TGCGCCAGCAGTGTTGACCGTTACGAGCAGTACTTC.

V gene TRBV5-4 combines with J gene TRBJ2-1; D not certain. This CDR3 contains 18 residues. Germline-derived CDR1 and CDR2 are SGHNT and YYREEE (reference sequence). Trimming pared 3 bases from V and 7 bases from J, leaving 26 bases between. The chain's CDR3 is CASSSDLSALQRGNEQFF. CDR3 nucleotide sequence: TGTGCCAGCAGCTCCGACCTGTCCGCCCTCCAGCGTGGGAATGAGCAGTTCTTC.

V usage is TRBV20-1 and J usage is TRBJ1-2; D may be TRBD1 (5 bases). V was pared by 3 bases and J by 4 bases, with 21 bases between. This CDR3 region has 16 residues. The germline gives CDR1 DFQATT, CDR2 SNEGSKA (reference sequence). The CDR3 DNA reads TGCAGTGCTAGTCCTACGGGACTTTTTATGGCCTATGGCTACACCTTC. Protein: CSASPTGLFMAYGYTF.

CDR3 residues: CASSDSSLAAGTDTQYF. The CDR3 DNA reads as TGTGCCAGCAGTGACTCGTCCCTAGCGGCCGGAACAGATACGCAGTATTTT. V is TRBV6-4 and J is TRBJ2-3; 7 bases match TRBD2. The germline V gene has CDR1 MRHNA and CDR2 SNTAGT. This CDR3 comprises 17 residues. V dropped 0 bases and J dropped 3; count of bases not matched to a gene: 9.

This chain connects TRBV6-6 to TRBJ2-7, with TRBD1 matching over 8 bases. After removal of 1 base from V and 12 bases from J, the junction contained 8 bases not matched to a gene. The CDR3 extends over 13 amino acids. The germline V gene encodes CDR1 MNHNY and CDR2 SVGAGI (reference sequence). The DNA for the CDR3 is TGTGCCAGCAGTTACTACGGACAGGGAATTCCGTACTTC. Its protein product is CASSYYGQGIPYF.

The chain has TRBV4-1 and TRBJ1-4; 7 positions agree with TRBD1. This CDR3 is built from 16 residues. Germline trimming cut 3 bases from V and 5 bases from J; bases unmatched to any gene: 9. Per the germline V gene, CDR1 is MGHRA and CDR2 is YSYEKL. The CDR3, as DNA: TGCGCCAGCAGCCAGGCCCGGACAGGCCCGAATGAAAAACTGTTTTTT. This sequence encodes CASSQARTGPNEKLFF.

This clone is labeled medium-sized. This sequence joins TRBV18 and TRBJ1-2; TRBD1 aligns across 7 bases. V gave up 3 bases and J gave up 6 bases; unmatched junction bases: 10. Germline CDR1 reads KGHSH; CDR2 reads LQKENI. This CDR3 has 15 amino acids. The CDR3 is CASSPPTGMYDGYTF. Written as DNA, the CDR3 is TGTGCCAGCTCACCCCCGACAGGGATGTACGATGGCTACACCTTC.

This clone was detected only once. This chain uses TRBV19 with TRBJ1-5, with 9 bases that match TRBD1. V was pared by 8 bases and J by 9 bases, with 17 bases of the junction left unmatched. Germline-derived CDR1 and CDR2 are LNHDA and SQIVND (reference sequence). The CDR3 length is 16 residues. CDR3 amino acids: CASQNNPGQGLGPQHF. CDR3 DNA: TGTGCCAGTCAGAATAACCCGGGACAGGGCCTCGGGCCCCAGCATTTT.

The chain combines TRBV6-2 or TRBV6-3 with TRBJ2-3; D gene uncertain. The CDR3 contains 15 residues. Trimming cost V 6 bases and J 5 bases, with 18 bases left between them. The germline gives CDR1 MNHEY, CDR2 SVGEGT. CDR3 sequence reads: CASSPPQVLGDTQYF. Written as DNA, the CDR3 is TGTGCCAGCAGCCCACCCCAGGTGCTCGGAGATACGCAGTATTTT.

This chain uses TRBV5-1 with TRBJ2-7; TRBD1 aligns across 7 bases. The trim removed 0 bases at V and 5 bases at J, leaving 11 bases unmatched. The length of the CDR3 is 16 residues. Germline V gene data show CDR1 as SGHRS and CDR2 as YFSETQ. The CDR3 DNA sequence: TGCGCCAGCAGCTTGGAAAGGGGGCTCGGGGTCGACGAGCAGTACTTC. Protein product: CASSLERGLGVDEQYF. Full variable domain (outside the CDR3, taken from reference TRBV5-1 and TRBJ2-7): KAGVTQTPRYLIKTRGQQVTLSCSPISGHRSVSWYQQTPGQGLQFLFEYFSETQRNKGNFPGRFSGRQFSNSRSEMNVSTLELGDSALYLCASSLERGLGVDEQYFGPGTRLTVT.

This clone was recorded once. CDR3 nucleotides: TGTGCCAGCACTCCTGATGGTACCGGGGAGCTGTTTTTT. It codes for CASTPDGTGELFF. The chain couples TRBV12-3 or TRBV12-4 to TRBJ2-2; D remains ambiguous. The CDR3 has 13 amino acids. The ends were cut back, 7 bases at V and 5 bases at J, with 11 bases in the middle.

This rearrangement joins TRBV4-1 to TRBJ1-2; the D gene is possibly TRBD1 (6 bases). CDR1 and CDR2 (germline): MGHRA, YSYEKL. The CDR3 sequence is 22 residues long. The V and J ends lost 5 bases and 3 bases respectively, with 37 bases between them. CDR3 sequence: CASSSRGGPFRQSGNEDYGYTF. CDR3 nucleotides: TGCGCCAGCAGCTCTCGCGGGGGCCCCTTTCGACAGAGTGGGAATGAAGACTATGGCTACACCTTC.

A single count supports this clone. V usage is TRBV5-4 and J usage is TRBJ1-6; D possibly corresponds to TRBD1 (6 bases). Germline V gene lookup returns CDR1 SGHNT and CDR2 YYREEE (reference sequence). V gave up 0 bases and J gave up 8 bases, with 9 bases separating them. The CDR3 spans 14 residues. In nucleotides, the CDR3 is TGTGCCAGCAGCTTGGCGGGGGCCTATTCACCCCTCCACTTT. Translation gives CASSLAGAYSPLHF.

The V call is TRBV6-1, the J call TRBJ2-5, with 10 nucleotides matching TRBD2. CDR1 is MNHNS and CDR2 is SASEGT in the germline V gene. V shed 1 base, J shed 4 bases, and the junction held 6 bases outside the gene matches. This CDR3 comprises 16 residues. In nucleotides, the CDR3 is TGTGCCAGCAGTGAAGAAGCGGGAGGGCCGCGAGAGACCCAGTACTTC. Translated: CASSEEAGGPRETQYF.

The gene calls are TRBV7-2 and TRBJ1-6; D ambiguous. Germline assignment: CDR1 SGHTA and CDR2 FQGNSA. The CDR3 sequence is 15 residues long. The V gene lost 5 bases and the J gene lost 7 bases, with 15 bases spanning the gap. CDR3: CASSPIVAGNSPLHF. CDR3 nucleotides: TGTGCCAGCAGCCCCATTGTGGCCGGGAATTCACCCCTCCACTTT.

The CDR3: CASSSQGTSGVLEQFF. The CDR3 region has the DNA TGTGCCAGCAGTTCCCAGGGGACTAGCGGGGTACTGGAGCAGTTCTTC. The chain carries TRBV6-4 and TRBJ2-1; the match to TRBD2 covers 13 bases. The germline gives CDR1 MRHNA, CDR2 SNTAGT. Germline trimming cut 5 bases from V and 10 bases from J; bases unmatched to any gene: 11. The CDR3 extends over 16 amino acids.

V and J are TRBV7-6 and TRBJ1-3; TRBD1 might be the D (5 bases). Per the germline V gene, CDR1 is SGHVS and CDR2 is FNYEAQ. Trimming removed 3 bases at V and 0 bases at J, with 21 bases between. The CDR3 totals 19 residues. The CDR3 coding sequence is TGTGCCAGCAGCTTGGGGTTACGGGGGAGACTTTCCTCTGGAAACACCATATATTTT. This codes for CASSLGLRGRLSSGNTIYF.

The chain links TRBV7-3 to TRBJ1-3; 7 positions match TRBD1. The germline V gene has CDR1 SGHTA and CDR2 FQGTGA. The length of the CDR3 is 16 residues. Trimming removed 2 bases from V and 3 bases from J; junction bases left unmatched: 7. The CDR3 loop is CASSLAGPGGGNTIYF. In DNA form, the CDR3 reads TGTGCCAGCAGCTTAGCCGGGCCAGGGGGTGGAAACACCATATATTTT.